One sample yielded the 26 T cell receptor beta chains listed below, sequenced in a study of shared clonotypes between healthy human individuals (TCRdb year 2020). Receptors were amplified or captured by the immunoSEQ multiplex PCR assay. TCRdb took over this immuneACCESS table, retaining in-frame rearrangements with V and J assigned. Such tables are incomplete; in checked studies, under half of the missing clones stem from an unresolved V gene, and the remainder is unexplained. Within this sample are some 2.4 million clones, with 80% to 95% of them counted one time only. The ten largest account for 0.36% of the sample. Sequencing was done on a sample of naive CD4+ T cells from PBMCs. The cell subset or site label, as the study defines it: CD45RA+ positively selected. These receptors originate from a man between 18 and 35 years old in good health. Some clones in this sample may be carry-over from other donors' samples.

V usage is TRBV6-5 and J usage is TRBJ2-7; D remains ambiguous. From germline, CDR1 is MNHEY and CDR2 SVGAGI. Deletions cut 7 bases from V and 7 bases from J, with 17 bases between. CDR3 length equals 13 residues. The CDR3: CASMPNYLGEQYF. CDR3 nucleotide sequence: TGTGCCAGCATGCCTAACTATTTGGGAGAGCAGTACTTC.

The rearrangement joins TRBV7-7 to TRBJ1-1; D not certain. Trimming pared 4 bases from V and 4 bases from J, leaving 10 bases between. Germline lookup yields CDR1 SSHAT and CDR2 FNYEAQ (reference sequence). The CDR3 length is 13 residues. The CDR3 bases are TGTGCCAGCAGCTCCGGACCGGGCACTGAAGCTTTCTTT. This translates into CASSSGPGTEAFF.

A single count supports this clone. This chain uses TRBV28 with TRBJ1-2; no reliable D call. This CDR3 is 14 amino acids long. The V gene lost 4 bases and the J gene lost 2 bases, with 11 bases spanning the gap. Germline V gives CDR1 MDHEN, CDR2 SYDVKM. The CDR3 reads CASSSDTRNYGYTF. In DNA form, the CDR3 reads TGTGCCAGCAGTTCCGACACGCGGAACTATGGCTACACCTTC.

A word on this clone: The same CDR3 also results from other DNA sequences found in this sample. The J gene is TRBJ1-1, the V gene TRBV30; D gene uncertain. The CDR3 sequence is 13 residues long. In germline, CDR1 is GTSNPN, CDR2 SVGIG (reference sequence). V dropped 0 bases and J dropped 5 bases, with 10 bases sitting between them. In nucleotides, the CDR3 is TGTGCCTGGAGTGTTGGTCAGTATACTGAAGCTTTCTTT. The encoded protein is CAWSVGQYTEAFF.

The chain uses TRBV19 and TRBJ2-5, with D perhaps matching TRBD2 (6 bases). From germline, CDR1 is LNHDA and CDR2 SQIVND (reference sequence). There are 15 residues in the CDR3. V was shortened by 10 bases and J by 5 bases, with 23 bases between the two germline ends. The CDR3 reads CATTRTSRLGETQYF. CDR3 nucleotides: TGTGCCACAACCCGGACCTCCAGACTAGGGGAGACCCAGTACTTC.

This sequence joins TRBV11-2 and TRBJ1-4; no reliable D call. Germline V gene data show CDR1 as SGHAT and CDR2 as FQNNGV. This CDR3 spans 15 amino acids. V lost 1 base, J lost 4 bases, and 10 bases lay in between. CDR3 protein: CASSLGAGVNEKLFF. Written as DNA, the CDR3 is TGTGCCAGCAGCTTAGGAGCCGGGGTTAATGAAAAACTGTTTTTT.

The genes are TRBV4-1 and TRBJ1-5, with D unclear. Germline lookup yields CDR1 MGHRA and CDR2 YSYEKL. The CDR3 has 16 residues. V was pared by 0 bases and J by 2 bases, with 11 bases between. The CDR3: CASSQDTGLGNQPQHF. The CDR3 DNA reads TGCGCCAGCAGCCAAGATACCGGGTTAGGCAATCAGCCCCAGCATTTT.

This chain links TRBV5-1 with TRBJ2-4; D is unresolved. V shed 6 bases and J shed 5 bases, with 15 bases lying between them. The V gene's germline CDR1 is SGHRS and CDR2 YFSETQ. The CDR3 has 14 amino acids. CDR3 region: CASKSGSPENIQYF. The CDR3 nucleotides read TGCGCCAGCAAATCTGGTTCCCCGGAAAACATTCAGTACTTC.

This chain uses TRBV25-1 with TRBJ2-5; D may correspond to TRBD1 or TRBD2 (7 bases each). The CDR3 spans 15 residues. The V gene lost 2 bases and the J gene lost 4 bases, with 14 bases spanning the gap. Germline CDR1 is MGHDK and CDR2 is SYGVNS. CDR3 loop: CASSEGQGGTETQYF. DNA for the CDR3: TGTGCCAGCAGTGAAGGGCAGGGGGGGACAGAGACCCAGTACTTC.

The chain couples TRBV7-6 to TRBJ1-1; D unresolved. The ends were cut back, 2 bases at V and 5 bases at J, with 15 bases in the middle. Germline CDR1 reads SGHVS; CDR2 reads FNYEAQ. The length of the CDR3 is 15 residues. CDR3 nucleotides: TGTGCCAGCAGCTTATCTAGTCTCCTAAGGACTGAAGCTTTCTTT. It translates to CASSLSSLLRTEAFF.

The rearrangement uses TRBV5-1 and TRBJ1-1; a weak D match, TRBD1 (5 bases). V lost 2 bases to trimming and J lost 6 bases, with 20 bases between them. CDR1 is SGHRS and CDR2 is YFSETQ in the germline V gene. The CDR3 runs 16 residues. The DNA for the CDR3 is TGCGCCAGCAGCTTCAATCCCGGGGGTTTGCACGCTGAAGCTTTCTTT. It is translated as CASSFNPGGLHAEAFF.

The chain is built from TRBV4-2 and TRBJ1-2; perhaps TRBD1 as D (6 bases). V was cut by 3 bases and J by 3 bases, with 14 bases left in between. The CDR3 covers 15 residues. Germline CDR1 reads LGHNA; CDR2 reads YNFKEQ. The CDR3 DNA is TGTGCCAGCAGCCACGAGCTACAGGGCTACTATGGCTACACCTTC. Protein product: CASSHELQGYYGYTF.

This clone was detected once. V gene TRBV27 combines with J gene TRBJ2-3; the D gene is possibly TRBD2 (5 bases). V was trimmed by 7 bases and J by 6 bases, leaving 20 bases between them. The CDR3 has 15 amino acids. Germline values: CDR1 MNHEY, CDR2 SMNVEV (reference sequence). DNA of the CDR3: TGTGCCAGCAAGTCTGATCAGCTAGCCCGGGATACGCAGTATTTT. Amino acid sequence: CASKSDQLARDTQYF.

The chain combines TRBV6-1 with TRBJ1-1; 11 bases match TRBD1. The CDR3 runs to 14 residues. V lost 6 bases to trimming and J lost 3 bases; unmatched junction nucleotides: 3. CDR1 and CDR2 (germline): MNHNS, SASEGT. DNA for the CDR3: TGTGCCAGCAGCGGGACAGGGGGTGACACTGAAGCTTTCTTT. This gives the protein CASSGTGGDTEAFF.

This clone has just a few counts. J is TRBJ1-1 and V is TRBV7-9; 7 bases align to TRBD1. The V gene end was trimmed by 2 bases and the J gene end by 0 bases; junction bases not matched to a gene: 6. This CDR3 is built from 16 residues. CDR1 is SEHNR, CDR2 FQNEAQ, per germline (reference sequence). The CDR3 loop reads CASSLKGTAMNTEAFF. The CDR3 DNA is TGTGCCAGCAGCTTAAAGGGGACAGCCATGAACACTGAAGCTTTCTTT.

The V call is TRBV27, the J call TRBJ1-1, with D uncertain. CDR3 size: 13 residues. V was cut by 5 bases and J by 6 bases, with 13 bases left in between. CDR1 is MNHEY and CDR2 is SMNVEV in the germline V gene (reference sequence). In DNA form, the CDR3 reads TGTGCCAGCAGTCTGAGGAGGATAGCTGAAGCTTTCTTT. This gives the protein CASSLRRIAEAFF.

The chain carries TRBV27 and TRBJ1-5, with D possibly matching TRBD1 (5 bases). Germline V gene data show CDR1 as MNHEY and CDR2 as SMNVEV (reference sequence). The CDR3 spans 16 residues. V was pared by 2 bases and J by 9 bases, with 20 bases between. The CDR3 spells CASSLIRPGSGGPQHF. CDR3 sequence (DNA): TGTGCCAGCAGTTTAATACGACCGGGCAGCGGGGGGCCCCAGCATTTT.

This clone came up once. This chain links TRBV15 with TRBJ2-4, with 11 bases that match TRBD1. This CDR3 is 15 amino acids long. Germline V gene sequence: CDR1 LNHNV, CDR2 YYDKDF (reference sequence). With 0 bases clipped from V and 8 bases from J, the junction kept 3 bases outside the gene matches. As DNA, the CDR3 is TGTGCCACCAGCAGAGAAGGACAGGGGGCAGACATTCAGTACTTC. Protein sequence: CATSREGQGADIQYF.

The CDR3 loop reads CASSFSTGATEAFF. The CDR3 DNA reads as TGTGCCAGCAGTTTCTCGACAGGGGCCACTGAAGCTTTCTTT. The chain carries TRBV27 and TRBJ1-1, with 8 nucleotides matching TRBD1. Germline V gene lookup returns CDR1 MNHEY and CDR2 SMNVEV (reference sequence). J gave up 4 bases and V 3 bases, and 4 bases lay outside the gene matches. The CDR3 covers 14 residues.

CDR3 sequence: CASSLDWRGGEQFF. The CDR3 DNA reads TGTGCCAGCAGCTTAGATTGGCGCGGGGGTGAGCAGTTCTTC. The chain couples TRBV11-3 to TRBJ2-1; 7 nucleotides agree with TRBD2. Germline loops: CDR1 SGHNT, CDR2 YENEEA. CDR3 size: 14 residues. J gave up 9 bases and V 0 bases, and 5 bases lay outside the gene matches.

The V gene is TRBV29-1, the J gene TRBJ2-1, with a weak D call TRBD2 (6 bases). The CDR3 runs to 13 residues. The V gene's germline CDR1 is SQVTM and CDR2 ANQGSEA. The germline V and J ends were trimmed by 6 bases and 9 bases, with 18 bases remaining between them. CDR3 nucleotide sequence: TGCAGCGTCGGGACTGGACGAGGTCGTGAGCAGTTCTTC. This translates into CSVGTGRGREQFF.

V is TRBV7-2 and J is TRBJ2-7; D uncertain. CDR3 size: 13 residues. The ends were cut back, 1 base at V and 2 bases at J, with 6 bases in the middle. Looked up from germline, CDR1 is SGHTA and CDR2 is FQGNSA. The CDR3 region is CASSLVLPYEQYF. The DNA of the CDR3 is TGTGCCAGCAGCTTAGTGCTCCCCTACGAGCAGTACTTC. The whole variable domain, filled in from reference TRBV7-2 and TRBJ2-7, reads GAGVSQSPSNKVTEKGKDVELRCDPISGHTALYWYRQSLGQGLEFLIYFQGNSAPDKSGLPSDRFSAERTGGSVSTLTIQRTQQEDSAVYLCASSLVLPYEQYFGPGTRLTVT.

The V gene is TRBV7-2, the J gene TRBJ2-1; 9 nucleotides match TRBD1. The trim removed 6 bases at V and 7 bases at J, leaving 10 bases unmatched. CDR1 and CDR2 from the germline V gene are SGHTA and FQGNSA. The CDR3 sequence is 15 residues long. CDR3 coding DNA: TGTGCCAGCAGGTTGCGGGACAGGGAGGGAAATGAGCAGTTCTTC. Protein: CASRLRDREGNEQFF.

The CDR3 DNA is TGCGCCAGCAGCTCGACAGGGTCTAGGTCCTACAATGAGCAGTTCTTC. Translating it yields CASSSTGSRSYNEQFF. The chain has TRBV5-1 and TRBJ2-1; TRBD1 aligns across 7 bases. Germline values: CDR1 SGHRS, CDR2 YFSETQ. V gave up 3 bases and J gave up 1 base; unmatched junction bases: 7. There are 16 residues in the CDR3.

As DNA, the CDR3 is TGTGCCAGCAGTTTCTATCGTGGTAACGAGCAGTACTTC. Translating gives CASSFYRGNEQYF. The rearrangement uses TRBV28 and TRBJ2-7; D remains ambiguous. Trimming removed 3 bases at V and 5 bases at J, with 11 bases between. The CDR3 sequence is 13 residues long. Germline CDR1 reads MDHEN; CDR2 reads SYDVKM.

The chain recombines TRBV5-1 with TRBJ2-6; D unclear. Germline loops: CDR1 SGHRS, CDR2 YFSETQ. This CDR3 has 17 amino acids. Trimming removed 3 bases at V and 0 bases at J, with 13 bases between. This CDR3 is CASSSQIYNSGANVLTF. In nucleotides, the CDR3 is TGCGCCAGCAGCTCACAAATCTACAACTCTGGGGCCAACGTCCTGACTTTC. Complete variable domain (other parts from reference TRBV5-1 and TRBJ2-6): KAGVTQTPRYLIKTRGQQVTLSCSPISGHRSVSWYQQTPGQGLQFLFEYFSETQRNKGNFPGRFSGRQFSNSRSEMNVSTLELGDSALYLCASSSQIYNSGANVLTFGAGSRLTVL.